This T cell receptor (beta chain) appears in the sequencing data of a study of shared clonotypes between healthy human individuals. Study results and caveats: Clonotype sharing across donors was expected to vary with sequencing depth. Rarefaction showed sorted-subset sequencing was incomplete despite large depth.

Sorted-subset replicate PCR reactions contained 150 to 200 ng DNA, corresponding to tens of thousands of T cell genomes. Original methodology: Quality scores were absent from the junction-only immunoSEQ sequences, so filtering differed. Produced via immunoSEQ multiplex PCR; TCRdb's table is partial and in-frame only. D and trimming were read from the DNA, whereas the V and J calls and clone size are those reported in that table. Of roughly 2,000,000 clones listed, around 95% are singletons. Concerning this clone itself: The target antigen is unknown.

Naive CD8 cells lacked CD45RO, underwent positive selection for CCR7 and left out terminally differentiated effector memory CD45RA+ cells. V gave up 1 base and J gave up 4 bases, with 16 bases separating them. The V gene's germline CDR1 is SQVTM and CDR2 ANQGSEA. The CDR3 contains 15 residues. Sequencing was performed on naive CD8+ T cells from PBMCs. The clonotype originates from a man aged 18 to 29 in good health. Some clones in this sample may be carry-over from other donors' samples. This sequence joins TRBV29-1 and TRBJ1-1; no reliable D call. The CDR3 protein is CSVEGSAGSFTEAFF. The CDR3 DNA reads as TGCAGCGTTGAAGGCTCGGCCGGCTCCTTCACTGAAGCTTTCTTT.